The clone carrying this TCR beta chain was recorded once. This specimen belongs to a study of shared T cell receptors in the human thymus. The CDR3 spans 14 residues. J gave up 8 bases and V 2 bases, and 3 bases lay outside the gene matches. Germline V CDR1 and CDR2: MNHNS, SASEGT. The method was immunoSEQ multiplex PCR; TCRdb's version includes in-frame clones alone and lacks a portion of them. The data contain hundreds of thousands of clones, 87% of them singletons. The same data also went into a second study, on human thymus T cells.

This sequence joins TRBV6-1 and TRBJ1-6; 7 bases are a match to TRBD1. Sequences were obtained from thymocytes. This sequence originates from a boy under three years old with a congenital heart defect. CDR3 nucleotide sequence: TGTGCCAGCAGTGAAAACAGGGGAGATTCACCCCTCCACTTT. It translates to CASSENRGDSPLHF.